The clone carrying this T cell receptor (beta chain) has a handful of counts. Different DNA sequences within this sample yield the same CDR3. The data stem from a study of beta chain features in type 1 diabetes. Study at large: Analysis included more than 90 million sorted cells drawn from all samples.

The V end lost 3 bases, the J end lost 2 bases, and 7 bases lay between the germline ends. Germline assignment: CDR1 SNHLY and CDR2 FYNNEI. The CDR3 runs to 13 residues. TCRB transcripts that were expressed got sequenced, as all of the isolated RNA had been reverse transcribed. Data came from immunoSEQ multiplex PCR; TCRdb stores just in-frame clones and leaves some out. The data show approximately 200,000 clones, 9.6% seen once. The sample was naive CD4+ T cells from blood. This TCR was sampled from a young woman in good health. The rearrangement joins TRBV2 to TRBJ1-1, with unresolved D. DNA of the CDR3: TGTGCCAGCAGTGAGGAGGGTAACACTGAAGCTTTCTTT. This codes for CASSEEGNTEAFF.